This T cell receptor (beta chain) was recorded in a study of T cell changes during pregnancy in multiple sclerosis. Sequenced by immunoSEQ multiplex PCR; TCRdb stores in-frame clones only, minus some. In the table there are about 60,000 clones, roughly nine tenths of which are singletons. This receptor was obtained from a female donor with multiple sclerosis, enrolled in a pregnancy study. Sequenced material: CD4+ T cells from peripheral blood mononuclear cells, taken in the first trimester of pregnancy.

The CDR3 region has the DNA TGTGCCAGCAGCTTTGACCGGGTAGGGGTTGAAGCTTTCTTT. It specifies CASSFDRVGVEAFF. The gene calls are TRBV11-2 and TRBJ1-1, with a tentative D call TRBD1 (5 bases). The CDR3 loop spans 14 amino acids. The germline gives CDR1 SGHAT, CDR2 FQNNGV. Trimming cost V 3 bases and J 7 bases, with 15 bases left between them. Full variable domain (rest looked up from reference TRBV11-2 and TRBJ1-1): EAGVAQSPRYKIIEKRQSVAFWCNPISGHATLYWYQQILGQGPKLLIQFQNNGVVDDSQLPKDRFSAERLKGVDSTLKIQPAKLEDSAVYLCASSFDRVGVEAFFGQGTRLTVV.